These T cell receptor beta chains were read from a single sample in a study of cytomegalovirus exposure and HLA in healthy donors. Using immunoSEQ multiplex PCR, the repertoire was profiled, and TCRdb retains in-frame clones only, with some absent. The table includes under 200,000 clones, 75% to 90% detected once. Sequencing was carried out using PBMCs. These receptors were obtained from a human donor in good health. Each CDR3 is given with its conserved first and last residue. Fields, in order: clone size, J gene, V gene, D gene, CDR3 DNA, CDR3 protein. A D gene is named only where the DNA matches it firmly. Clone size appears in some rows only: once, few, many, or a class for an expanded clone.

clone size: -; J gene: TRBJ2-2; V gene: TRBV9; D gene: -; CDR3 DNA: TGTGCCAGCAGCGTAGATTTGGTTCAGGTTTCCGGGGAGCTGTTTTTT; CDR3 protein: CASSVDLVQVSGELFF
clone size: -; J gene: TRBJ1-6; V gene: TRBV2; D gene: -; CDR3 DNA: TGTGCCAGCAGTGAACTGACCAGACTCCTAAATTCACCCCTCCACTTT; CDR3 protein: CASSELTRLLNSPLHF
clone size: -; J gene: TRBJ1-2; V gene: TRBV5-6; D gene: TRBD1; CDR3 DNA: TGTGCCAGCAGCTTGGTGGGACAGGGGGTTTCCTATGGCTACACCTTC; CDR3 protein: CASSLVGQGVSYGYTF
clone size: -; J gene: TRBJ2-2; V gene: TRBV7-3; D gene: TRBD1; CDR3 DNA: TGTGCCAGCAGGAGCGCCAGGGACAGCCTGAACACCGGGGAGCTGTTTTTT; CDR3 protein: CASRSARDSLNTGELFF
clone size: -; J gene: TRBJ1-1; V gene: TRBV4-3; D gene: -; CDR3 DNA: TGCGCCAGCAGCCTTACAGCGAACACTGAAGCTTTCTTT; CDR3 protein: CASSLTANTEAFF
clone size: -; J gene: TRBJ2-2; V gene: TRBV7-9; D gene: -; CDR3 DNA: TGTGCCAGCAGTTTCGACCAGACGGGAGGGGAGCTGTTTTTT; CDR3 protein: CASSFDQTGGELFF
clone size: -; J gene: TRBJ2-5; V gene: TRBV5-1; D gene: -; CDR3 DNA: TGCGCCAGCAGCTTGGGAGGTAGATTCCAAGAGACCCAGTACTTC; CDR3 protein: CASSLGGRFQETQYF
clone size: few; J gene: TRBJ1-6; V gene: TRBV7-8; D gene: -; CDR3 DNA: TGTGCCAGCAGACTGAACAGTGCTAATTCACCCCTCCACTTT; CDR3 protein: CASRLNSANSPLHF
clone size: -; J gene: TRBJ1-1; V gene: TRBV2; D gene: -; CDR3 DNA: TGTGCCAGCAGTGAGGAACAGTCCATGAACACTGAAGCTTTCTTT; CDR3 protein: CASSEEQSMNTEAFF
clone size: -; J gene: TRBJ2-1; V gene: TRBV7-9; D gene: TRBD2; CDR3 DNA: TGTGCCAGCAGCTCCCTAGCGGGGGTATACAATGAGCAGTTCTTC; CDR3 protein: CASSSLAGVYNEQFF
clone size: few; J gene: TRBJ2-5; V gene: TRBV5-6; D gene: -; CDR3 DNA: TGTGCCAGCAGCTCGCAGAACAGCGAGACCCAGTACTTC; CDR3 protein: CASSSQNSETQYF
clone size: few; J gene: TRBJ2-3; V gene: TRBV7-2; D gene: TRBD2; CDR3 DNA: TGTGCCAGCAAAACCGGACTAGCCAGCACAGATACGCAGTATTTT; CDR3 protein: CASKTGLASTDTQYF
clone size: -; J gene: TRBJ1-2; V gene: TRBV28; D gene: -; CDR3 DNA: TGTGCCAGCAGTTTTCAGGGGCAGACTAACTATGGCTACACCTTC; CDR3 protein: CASSFQGQTNYGYTF
clone size: once; J gene: TRBJ2-2; V gene: TRBV4-3; D gene: -; CDR3 DNA: TGCGCCAGCAGCCAAGTCACAGGGTTCAAAGGCGGGGAGCTGTTTTTT; CDR3 protein: CASSQVTGFKGGELFF
clone size: -; J gene: TRBJ2-5; V gene: TRBV23-1; D gene: TRBD2; CDR3 DNA: TGCGCCAGCAGCGGAACTAGCGGGGGGTCTGACGGGACCCAGTACTTC; CDR3 protein: CASSGTSGGSDGTQYF
clone size: -; J gene: TRBJ1-1; V gene: TRBV6-5; D gene: -; CDR3 DNA: TGTGCCAGCAGTTCCCGGGACATCCTGAACACTGAAGCTTTCTTT; CDR3 protein: CASSSRDILNTEAFF
clone size: -; J gene: TRBJ1-4; V gene: TRBV2; D gene: TRBD1; CDR3 DNA: TGTGCCAGTTTGACAGGGGAGGTTAGGGCTAATGAAAAACTGTTTTTT; CDR3 protein: CASLTGEVRANEKLFF
clone size: -; J gene: TRBJ1-5; V gene: TRBV19; D gene: -; CDR3 DNA: TGTGCCGTAGGGTCTGGACAGTTCAATCAGCCCCAGCATTTT; CDR3 protein: CAVGSGQFNQPQHF
clone size: -; J gene: TRBJ1-6; V gene: TRBV27; D gene: -; CDR3 DNA: TGTGCCAGCAGTTTCGGGGGAGGCTATAATTCACCCCTCCACTTT; CDR3 protein: CASSFGGGYNSPLHF
clone size: -; J gene: TRBJ2-2; V gene: TRBV7-9; D gene: TRBD2; CDR3 DNA: TGTGCCAGCAGCTCTAGCGGGGGAACGGCCGGGGAGCTGTTTTTT; CDR3 protein: CASSSSGGTAGELFF
clone size: -; J gene: TRBJ1-3; V gene: TRBV5-8; D gene: -; CDR3 DNA: TGTGCCGGCGATCGGGGAGGAAACACCATATATTTT; CDR3 protein: CAGDRGGNTIYF
clone size: -; J gene: TRBJ1-2; V gene: TRBV23-1; D gene: TRBD1; CDR3 DNA: TGCGCCAGCAGTCAACCGAGGACAGGAGATACTAACTATGGCTACACCTTC; CDR3 protein: CASSQPRTGDTNYGYTF
clone size: -; J gene: TRBJ2-1; V gene: TRBV6-5; D gene: TRBD1; CDR3 DNA: TGTGCCAGCAGTTCCGAAACAGGGGTAATGTACAATGAGCAGTTCTTC; CDR3 protein: CASSSETGVMYNEQFF
clone size: -; J gene: TRBJ2-1; V gene: TRBV6-6; D gene: -; CDR3 DNA: TGTGCCAGCAGTTACAGCACGTACAATGAGCAGTTCTTC; CDR3 protein: CASSYSTYNEQFF
clone size: -; J gene: TRBJ1-5; V gene: TRBV6-1; D gene: -; CDR3 DNA: TGTGCCAGCAGTGAAATGGTCACCGACTATAGCAATCAGCCCCAGCATTTT; CDR3 protein: CASSEMVTDYSNQPQHF
clone size: -; J gene: TRBJ2-3; V gene: TRBV15; D gene: -; CDR3 DNA: TGTGCCACCAGCAGAGTACCGACAGGCACAGATACGCAGTATTTT; CDR3 protein: CATSRVPTGTDTQYF
clone size: -; J gene: TRBJ1-6; V gene: TRBV7-9; D gene: -; CDR3 DNA: TGTGCCAGCAGCTTACTAGTTGAAAATAATTCACCCCTCCACTTT; CDR3 protein: CASSLLVENNSPLHF
clone size: -; J gene: TRBJ2-3; V gene: TRBV5-1; D gene: TRBD2; CDR3 DNA: TGCGCCAGCAGCCCGAAAGGAACGGGGGGGATTACAGATACGCAGTATTTT; CDR3 protein: CASSPKGTGGITDTQYF
clone size: once; J gene: TRBJ2-2; V gene: TRBV29-1; D gene: -; CDR3 DNA: TGCAGCGTTGAAGATTTCAGTAATGGCGGGGAGCTGTTTTTT; CDR3 protein: CSVEDFSNGGELFF
clone size: -; J gene: TRBJ1-6; V gene: TRBV19; D gene: -; CDR3 DNA: TGTGCCAGTAGTATAGAGCCCACCCGTCAGCCCCTCCACTTT; CDR3 protein: CASSIEPTRQPLHF
clone size: -; J gene: TRBJ2-5; V gene: TRBV15; D gene: -; CDR3 DNA: TGTGCCACCAGCAGAGGTCCAGTCGAGACCCAGTACTTC; CDR3 protein: CATSRGPVETQYF
clone size: -; J gene: TRBJ2-7; V gene: TRBV11-2; D gene: TRBD2; CDR3 DNA: TGTGCCAGCAGCTTAGTGCTGGGAACCGGGGGGGAGCAGTACTTC; CDR3 protein: CASSLVLGTGGEQYF
clone size: -; J gene: TRBJ1-3; V gene: TRBV28; D gene: -; CDR3 DNA: TGTGCCAGCAGTACCCCCGGGACACTCTCTGGAAACACCATATATTTT; CDR3 protein: CASSTPGTLSGNTIYF
clone size: once; J gene: TRBJ2-5; V gene: TRBV5-1; D gene: TRBD2; CDR3 DNA: TGCGCCAGCAGCTTGAGCCAGCGGGGGGCCCAAGAGACCCAGTACTTC; CDR3 protein: CASSLSQRGAQETQYF
clone size: once; J gene: TRBJ2-5; V gene: TRBV5-4; D gene: TRBD2; CDR3 DNA: TGTGCCAGCAGCCGGGGACTAGCGGGGGGGCGGGATAGAGAGACCCAGTACTTC; CDR3 protein: CASSRGLAGGRDRETQYF
clone size: -; J gene: TRBJ2-1; V gene: TRBV5-8; D gene: -; CDR3 DNA: TGTGCCAGCAGAACCATTAACACCTACAATGAGCAGTTCTTC; CDR3 protein: CASRTINTYNEQFF
clone size: -; J gene: TRBJ2-5; V gene: TRBV4-3; D gene: -; CDR3 DNA: TGCGCCAGCAGCCAAGGGAGACAGATGCGCGAGACCCAGTACTTC; CDR3 protein: CASSQGRQMRETQYF
clone size: -; J gene: TRBJ1-2; V gene: TRBV4-1; D gene: TRBD1; CDR3 DNA: TGCGCCAGCAGCCAAGAAACAGGGGTTGACTATGGCTACACCTTC; CDR3 protein: CASSQETGVDYGYTF
clone size: -; J gene: TRBJ1-6; V gene: TRBV4-3; D gene: -; CDR3 DNA: TGCGCCAGCAGCCAAGCACAGGGTAATTCACCCCTCCACTTT; CDR3 protein: CASSQAQGNSPLHF
clone size: -; J gene: TRBJ1-5; V gene: TRBV5-1; D gene: TRBD1; CDR3 DNA: TGCGCCAGCAGCATGGGACAGGGAGGCCAGCCCCAGCATTTT; CDR3 protein: CASSMGQGGQPQHF
clone size: -; J gene: TRBJ2-5; V gene: TRBV5-6; D gene: TRBD1; CDR3 DNA: TGTGCCACCTCGGGACAGGGTGAAGTCCAAGAGACCCAGTACTTC; CDR3 protein: CATSGQGEVQETQYF
clone size: once; J gene: TRBJ2-1; V gene: TRBV6-5; D gene: -; CDR3 DNA: TGTGCCAGCAGTTATTTGGACGGGGGTCGAGAGGAGTTCTTC; CDR3 protein: CASSYLDGGREEFF
clone size: -; J gene: TRBJ1-2; V gene: TRBV6-5; D gene: -; CDR3 DNA: TGTGCCAGCAGTCTTCGGGGCAGGGGATATGGCTACACCTTC; CDR3 protein: CASSLRGRGYGYTF
clone size: -; J gene: TRBJ2-7; V gene: TRBV11-2; D gene: TRBD2; CDR3 DNA: TGTGCCAGCAGGGGACTAGCGGGGGGCTACGAGCAGTACTTC; CDR3 protein: CASRGLAGGYEQYF
clone size: -; J gene: TRBJ1-1; V gene: TRBV9; D gene: -; CDR3 DNA: TGTGCCAGCAGCCCCTCCTTAGCTTTCTTT; CDR3 protein: CASSPSLAFF
clone size: -; J gene: TRBJ2-1; V gene: TRBV6-5; D gene: TRBD2; CDR3 DNA: TGTGCCAGCAGTCGGGGGGGCAGGGGTCACAATGAGCAGTTCTTC; CDR3 protein: CASSRGGRGHNEQFF
clone size: -; J gene: TRBJ2-3; V gene: TRBV9; D gene: TRBD2; CDR3 DNA: TGTGCCAGCAGCGTAGGGGGACTAGCGGGGGATACGCAGTATTTT; CDR3 protein: CASSVGGLAGDTQYF
clone size: -; J gene: TRBJ2-7; V gene: TRBV5-1; D gene: -; CDR3 DNA: TGCGCCAGCAGCTTGGAGGCGGGGAGTACAGGCGAGCAGTACTTC; CDR3 protein: CASSLEAGSTGEQYF
clone size: -; J gene: TRBJ2-5; V gene: TRBV11-3; D gene: TRBD2; CDR3 DNA: TGTGCCAGCAGCGAGCGGGGGAAGCCGGAGACCCAGTACTTC; CDR3 protein: CASSERGKPETQYF
clone size: -; J gene: TRBJ1-2; V gene: TRBV28; D gene: TRBD1; CDR3 DNA: TGTGCCAGCAGATCCATCAGGGGGTTGTATGGCTACACCTTC; CDR3 protein: CASRSIRGLYGYTF
clone size: -; J gene: TRBJ2-1; V gene: TRBV6-5; D gene: TRBD2; CDR3 DNA: TGTGCCAGCAGATTAGCGGGGGGGCCGAAAAATGAGCAGTTCTTC; CDR3 protein: CASRLAGGPKNEQFF
clone size: -; J gene: TRBJ1-3; V gene: TRBV4-3; D gene: -; CDR3 DNA: TGCGCCAGCAGCCAAGGAACAGGCTCTGGAAACACCATATATTTT; CDR3 protein: CASSQGTGSGNTIYF
clone size: -; J gene: TRBJ1-1; V gene: TRBV11-2; D gene: -; CDR3 DNA: TGTGCCAGCAGCTTTCAGGGTCTGAACACTGAAGCTTTCTTT; CDR3 protein: CASSFQGLNTEAFF
clone size: -; J gene: TRBJ2-5; V gene: TRBV9; D gene: -; CDR3 DNA: TGTGCCAGCAGCCAAGATGGAGCTCAAGAGACCCAGTACTTC; CDR3 protein: CASSQDGAQETQYF
clone size: few; J gene: TRBJ2-7; V gene: TRBV5-1; D gene: -; CDR3 DNA: TGCGCCAGCAGCGGCAGACAGGGAGGTTTTTACGAGCAGTACTTC; CDR3 protein: CASSGRQGGFYEQYF
clone size: -; J gene: TRBJ1-1; V gene: TRBV5-6; D gene: TRBD1; CDR3 DNA: TGTGCCAGCAGCTCCTTACAGGGGGCGCTTCTCGCTTTCTTT; CDR3 protein: CASSSLQGALLAFF
clone size: -; J gene: TRBJ1-2; V gene: TRBV6-1; D gene: TRBD1; CDR3 DNA: TGTGCCAGCATAATCGGGACAGGGGGCGGGAGCTACACCTTC; CDR3 protein: CASIIGTGGGSYTF